This TCR beta chain was recorded in a study of T cells after yellow fever vaccination. Study-wide results and limits: Once the booster was given, most primary-vaccination clones reappeared, at approximately 97% for CD4 and 88% for CD8. Clonotype sharing between CD4 and CD8 compartments was small. Though weaker, the secondary response peaked faster, on day 5 versus 15.

CDR1 is MGHDK and CDR2 is SYGVNS in the germline V gene. V was pared by 2 bases and J by 3 bases, with 5 bases of the junction left unmatched. The CDR3 extends over 15 amino acids. This clonotype has more than one count but fewer than ten. What it binds is unknown. Making TCR cDNA involved 5'RACE template switching, which added UMIs and a universal primer site. TCRdb reprocessed the 5' RACE reads via MiXCR and lists one record per CDR3 protein. The sample consists of some 550,000 distinct CDR3 sequences, over 15% of them appearing once. V is TRBV25-1 and J is TRBJ2-7, with 9 positions matching TRBD2. The clonotype comes from a man aged 30 to 45 who received the YFV17D yellow fever vaccine. The sequenced sample was PBMCs, obtained 15 days after the yellow fever booster vaccination. DNA for the CDR3: TGTGCCAGCAGTGAACCTAGCGGGACCCGCTACGAGCAGTACTTC. This sequence encodes CASSEPSGTRYEQYF.